Sequencing of this T cell receptor beta chain was carried out in a study of blood T cell repertoires in COVID-19. Looked up from germline, CDR1 is SGHTA and CDR2 is FQGTGA. CDR3 length: 13 residues. Trimming pared 4 bases from V and 3 bases from J, leaving 6 bases between. The study recruited people aged roughly 18 to 95 years across approximately 25 US areas. Authors' methods: Amplified reference gene primers provided the basis for estimating nucleated cell counts. The assay was immunoSEQ multiplex PCR, and TCRdb's table has in-frame clones only and misses some. V and J calls and clone size are those listed in that table; D and trimming were worked out from the DNA. The sample includes about 150,000 clones, over 65% of them seen just once.

This chain joins TRBV7-3 and TRBJ1-4, with D unclear. The TCR comes from a woman in her forties or fifties who had recovered from COVID-19. Material for sequencing was PBMCs or T cells enriched from blood (not recorded which). CDR3 residues: CASSSEPNEKLFF. The CDR3 nucleotides are TGTGCCAGCAGCTCAGAACCTAATGAAAAACTGTTTTTT.